These 21 T cell receptor beta chains were sequenced from one sample in a study of T cells in Graves' hyperthyroidism and ophthalmopathy. RNA transcripts yielded amplified TCR beta CDR3 regions. TCR CDR3 regions were first amplified by RT-PCR with HTBI primers. TCRdb reprocessed the multiplex PCR reads with MiXCR, giving one entry per CDR3 protein. The sample carries more than 300,000 distinct CDR3 sequences, about a sixth recorded once. The sample was blood. The receptors derive from a woman in her 30s with Graves' hyperthyroidism that later progressed to Graves' ophthalmopathy.

The chain uses TRBV7-9 and TRBJ2-5; D possibly matches TRBD1 or TRBD2 (6 bases each). Germline CDR1 reads SEHNR; CDR2 reads FQNEAQ (reference sequence). The CDR3 consists of 14 residues. Trimming stripped 4 bases from V and 4 bases from J, with 13 bases between. The CDR3 region has the DNA TGTGCCAGCAGCTGGGGGGACATATCAGAGACCCAGTACTTC. It translates to CASSWGDISETQYF.

This clonotype was found once. V gene TRBV20-1 combines with J gene TRBJ1-2, with D possibly matching TRBD1 (5 bases). The germline V and J ends were trimmed by 0 bases and 4 bases, with 15 bases remaining between them. The germline V gene encodes CDR1 DFQATT and CDR2 SNEGSKA (reference sequence). The CDR3 covers 15 residues. The CDR3 loop reads CSARDPTGTFYGYTF. The CDR3 DNA is TGCAGTGCTAGAGACCCAACGGGGACGTTCTATGGCTACACCTTC.

This clonotype was detected many times. The chain combines TRBV19 with TRBJ1-2; no reliable D call. CDR3 length equals 14 residues. The V end lost 5 bases, the J end lost 7 bases, and 17 bases lay between the germline ends. Looked up from germline, CDR1 is LNHDA and CDR2 is SQIVND (reference sequence). CDR3 region: CASSPSSGKVGYTF. CDR3 coding DNA: TGTGCCAGTAGTCCCTCGTCTGGGAAGGTTGGCTACACCTTC.

This clonotype was recorded at least ten times. CDR3 residues: CASNLLGGRNQPQHF. The CDR3 bases are TGTGCCAGCAATCTATTGGGGGGGCGCAATCAGCCCCAGCATTTT. The V call is TRBV28, the J call TRBJ1-5, with D possibly matching TRBD1 (6 bases). Trimming took 7 bases from V and 2 from J, leaving 15 bases between them. The CDR3 is made up of 15 amino acids. Germline V gene sequence: CDR1 MDHEN, CDR2 SYDVKM.

This chain connects TRBV20-1 to TRBJ1-1; the match to TRBD1 covers 8 bases. With 4 bases clipped from V and 4 bases from J, the junction kept 2 bases outside the gene matches. The CDR3 contains 12 residues. Germline-derived CDR1 and CDR2 are DFQATT and SNEGSKA (reference sequence). CDR3 in amino acids: CSAMDRVTEAFF. For the CDR3, the DNA is TGCAGTGCTATGGACAGGGTCACTGAAGCTTTCTTT.

This clonotype was detected ten times or more. The rearrangement links TRBV2 to TRBJ1-6; TRBD1 might be the D (5 bases). Between the trimmed V and J ends, which lost 6 bases and 7 bases, there was a span of 16 bases. The CDR3 spans 15 residues. The germline gives CDR1 SNHLY, CDR2 FYNNEI. CDR3 amino acids: CASSAAGVRNSPLHF. The DNA for the CDR3 is TGTGCCAGCAGCGCCGCGGGGGTCAGGAATTCACCCCTCCACTTT.

The chain is built from TRBV7-8 and TRBJ2-5, with 8 bases identical to TRBD2. The CDR3 is 15 amino acids. In germline, CDR1 is SGHVS, CDR2 FQNEAQ. Unmatched junction bases numbered 10, after V lost 5 bases and J lost 5 bases. The CDR3 nucleotides are TGTGCCAGCAGCCCCAACTCCGGGACTAGGGAGACCCAGTACTTC. It specifies CASSPNSGTRETQYF.

There are a few counts of this clonotype. V is TRBV5-1 and J is TRBJ1-2; D might be TRBD1 (5 bases). Trimming stripped 4 bases from V and 6 bases from J, with 10 bases between. The germline CDR1 and CDR2 sequences are SGHRS and YFSETQ. CDR3 length: 12 residues. CDR3 nucleotides: TGCGCCAGCAGCCCATCACAGGATGGCTACACCTTC. Translated: CASSPSQDGYTF. Using reference TRBV5-1 and TRBJ1-2 for the parts outside the CDR3, the full variable domain is KAGVTQTPRYLIKTRGQQVTLSCSPISGHRSVSWYQQTPGQGLQFLFEYFSETQRNKGNFPGRFSGRQFSNSRSEMNVSTLELGDSALYLCASSPSQDGYTFGSGTRLTVV.

This clonotype was recorded a few times. The chain recombines TRBV7-9 with TRBJ1-1; the D is unclear. Germline-derived CDR1 and CDR2 are SEHNR and FQNEAQ (reference sequence). CDR3 length: 15 residues. With 1 base removed from V and 1 base from J, the gap between germline ends came to 10 bases. The DNA for the CDR3 is TGTGCCAGCAGCTTAGGGTGGTCAGGGAACACTGAAGCTTTCTTT. This codes for CASSLGWSGNTEAFF.

Only a few counts were recorded for this clonotype. This sequence joins TRBV19 and TRBJ2-1; D gene unclear. Germline-derived CDR1 and CDR2 are LNHDA and SQIVND (reference sequence). This CDR3 contains 17 residues. V was shortened by 4 bases and J by 3 bases, with 19 bases between the two germline ends. CDR3 nucleotide sequence: TGTGCCAGTAGTAGTATATCCCGGGTGGTAGACTACAATGAGCAGTTCTTC. It is translated as CASSSISRVVDYNEQFF.

The chain is built from TRBV5-5 and TRBJ2-5; maybe TRBD2 (6 bases). Looked up from germline, CDR1 is SGHKS and CDR2 is YYEKEE (reference sequence). V lost 0 bases, J lost 4 bases, and 13 bases lay in between. This CDR3 has 15 amino acids. The DNA for the CDR3 is TGTGCCAGCAGCTTGGAAACGGGGGTGGGAGAGACCCAGTACTTC. It translates to CASSLETGVGETQYF.

This clonotype has only a few counts. This chain joins TRBV7-9 and TRBJ1-2, with D uncertain. CDR1 is SEHNR and CDR2 is FQNEAQ in the germline V gene (reference sequence). This CDR3 contains 12 residues. Trimming pared 0 bases from V and 8 bases from J, leaving 7 bases between. CDR3 in DNA: TGTGCCAGCAGCTTAGCAAGGGAGGGCTACACCTTC. Translating it yields CASSLAREGYTF. Complete variable domain (other parts from reference TRBV7-9 and TRBJ1-2): DTGVSQNPRHKITKRGQNVTFRCDPISEHNRLYWYRQTLGQGPEFLTYFQNEAQLEKSRLLSDRFSAERPKGSFSTLEIQRTEQGDSAMYLCASSLAREGYTFGSGTRLTVV.

The chain uses TRBV20-1 and TRBJ1-1; tentatively, D is TRBD1 (6 bases). Germline CDR1 reads DFQATT; CDR2 reads SNEGSKA (reference sequence). CDR3 length: 11 residues. The DNA for the CDR3 is TGCGGACACAGGGTGAACACTGAAGCTTTCTTT. It is translated as CGHRVNTEAFF.

This clonotype was seen at least ten times. This chain links TRBV5-1 with TRBJ2-3; weak D call: TRBD2 (5 bases). Germline V gives CDR1 SGHRS, CDR2 YFSETQ. V lost 4 bases to trimming and J lost 3 bases, with 12 bases between them. The CDR3 totals 14 residues. As DNA, the CDR3 is TGCGCCAGCAGCGGATCGGGAATTACAGATACGCAGTATTTT. Amino acid sequence: CASSGSGITDTQYF.

V gene TRBV11-3 combines with J gene TRBJ1-1, with 8 bases aligning to TRBD1. This CDR3 has 14 residues. The germline gives CDR1 SGHNT, CDR2 YENEEA. Trimming took 1 base from V and 8 from J; bases not matched to a gene: 6. CDR3: CASSLGNRQGEAFF. CDR3 DNA: TGTGCCAGCAGCTTAGGAAACCGACAGGGGGAAGCTTTCTTT.

This clonotype has ten or more counts. V usage is TRBV12-3 or TRBV12-4 and J usage is TRBJ1-4; D remains unclear. V lost 7 bases, J lost 0 bases, and 6 bases lay in between. The CDR3 is 13 amino acids. The CDR3 protein is CASTPSTNEKLFF. The CDR3 DNA sequence: TGTGCCAGCACTCCCTCAACTAATGAAAAACTGTTTTTT.

This clonotype turned up a few times. V gene TRBV7-8 combines with J gene TRBJ2-7; 7 bases are shared with TRBD1. V lost 4 bases to trimming and J lost 2 bases; unmatched junction nucleotides: 11. This CDR3 has 16 amino acids. Germline assignment: CDR1 SGHVS and CDR2 FQNEAQ. The CDR3 nucleotides are TGTGCCAGCAGCTCCACATGGGGACAGTCTGCCTACGAGCAGTACTTC. Translation: CASSSTWGQSAYEQYF.

This clonotype was seen more than once but under ten times. The chain joins TRBV6-1 to TRBJ1-4; TRBD1 might be the D (5 bases). Between the trimmed V and J ends, which lost 5 bases and 9 bases, there was a span of 13 bases. The length of the CDR3 is 13 residues. CDR1 is MNHNS, CDR2 SASEGT, per germline. The CDR3 DNA sequence: TGTGCCAGCAGTCCCGGGACCGTGCAAAAACTGTTTTTT. Its translation is CASSPGTVQKLFF.

The table lists this clonotype with many counts. One end of the junction varies from germline; a read error may be responsible. The V call is TRBV12-3 or TRBV12-4, the J call TRBJ1-2; D might be TRBD1 (5 bases). This CDR3 contains 16 residues. The CDR3 DNA sequence: TGTGCCAGTAGTTTCACGGCGGGGCCCACTTTCTATGGCTACACCTTC. Translated: CASSFTAGPTFYGYTF.

There are many counts of this clonotype. The chain uses TRBV25-1 and TRBJ2-5; TRBD2 matches 9 bases. Germline V gene lookup returns CDR1 MGHDK and CDR2 SYGVNS. CDR3 length: 14 residues. V shed 6 bases, J shed 1 base, and the junction held 3 bases outside the gene matches. The CDR3 sequence: CASRPAGGQETQYF. The CDR3 DNA follows: TGTGCCAGCAGGCCAGCGGGGGGCCAAGAGACCCAGTACTTC.

This clonotype has just a few counts. The chain uses TRBV27 and TRBJ2-1; no clear D. Germline loops: CDR1 MNHEY, CDR2 SMNVEV (reference sequence). V lost 5 bases and J 1 base, leaving 12 bases between the germline ends. The CDR3 contains 15 residues. The CDR3 DNA reads as TGTGCCAGCAGTAAGTCTAGACGGTCCTACAATGAGCAGTTCTTC. As protein: CASSKSRRSYNEQFF.